Below, 8 T cell receptor beta chains from the same sample are listed, as sequenced in a study of blood T cell repertoires in COVID-19. Only in-frame clones appear in the TCRdb table, and some are missing; sequencing was by immunoSEQ multiplex PCR. The sample lists about 150,000 clones; 78% were seen once. The sample taken for sequencing was peripheral blood. The receptors here all came from an elderly man with acute or convalescent COVID-19.

The V gene is TRBV28, the J gene TRBJ2-3; D might be TRBD1 (5 bases). The CDR3 runs to 14 residues. The germline gives CDR1 MDHEN, CDR2 SYDVKM. The V gene lost 2 bases and the J gene lost 4 bases, with 10 bases spanning the gap. CDR3 DNA: TGTGCCAGCAGTTTAGGCAGGGATCCAGATACGCAGTATTTT. Protein product: CASSLGRDPDTQYF.

This rearrangement joins TRBV5-4 to TRBJ2-1; TRBD2 agrees at 8 bases. CDR1 SGHNT and CDR2 YYREEE come from the germline V gene (reference sequence). This CDR3 region has 17 residues. With V trimmed by 6 bases and J by 0 bases, 11 bases remained unmatched. The CDR3 region has the DNA TGTGCCAGCACCGTGGGCGGCGGGGGGCTCTCCTACAATGAGCAGTTCTTC. Translated, it gives CASTVGGGGLSYNEQFF.

The chain combines TRBV18 with TRBJ2-2; maybe TRBD2 (6 bases). Germline V CDR1 and CDR2: KGHSH, LQKENI. This CDR3 has 16 amino acids. V was pared by 3 bases and J by 1 base, with 12 bases between. In DNA, the CDR3 is TGTGCCAGCTCACCCTGGAGTAGCGGGAACACCGGGGAGCTGTTTTTT. Amino acids: CASSPWSSGNTGELFF.

The chain couples TRBV7-6 to TRBJ1-4; 8 nucleotides align to TRBD1. Trimming cost V 0 bases and J 3 bases; bases outside gene matches: 6. CDR1 and CDR2 from the germline V gene are SGHVS and FNYEAQ. CDR3 size: 17 residues. CDR3 DNA sequence: TGTGCCAGCAGCTTAGCGCAGGGGGCGAGGTCTAATGAAAAACTGTTTTTT. Encoded protein: CASSLAQGARSNEKLFF.

The chain combines TRBV19 with TRBJ2-6; the match to TRBD2 covers 7 bases. J was trimmed by 3 bases and V by 6 bases; bases with no gene match: 14. The CDR3 contains 18 residues. The germline V gene has CDR1 LNHDA and CDR2 SQIVND (reference sequence). The CDR3 DNA reads TGTGCCAGTAGGACTCCGGGACTAAGATCGCGTGGGGCCAACGTCCTGACTTTC. Its translation: CASRTPGLRSRGANVLTF.

V usage is TRBV30 and J usage is TRBJ1-3; a weak D match, TRBD1 (5 bases). Trimming removed 0 bases from V and 0 bases from J, with 12 bases in between. CDR1 is GTSNPN, CDR2 SVGIG, per germline (reference sequence). There are 16 residues in the CDR3. The CDR3 region is CAWSVGRTSSGNTIYF. The CDR3, as DNA: TGTGCCTGGAGTGTGGGGCGGACCTCCTCTGGAAACACCATATATTTT.

The J gene is TRBJ1-2, the V gene TRBV30, with TRBD1 as a possible D gene (5 bases). CDR1 and CDR2 (germline): GTSNPN, SVGIG (reference sequence). V shed 0 bases and J shed 7 bases, with 9 bases lying between them. This CDR3 comprises 12 residues. CDR3: CAWSVRQPGYTF. CDR3 coding DNA: TGTGCCTGGAGTGTACGACAGCCTGGCTACACCTTC.

The chain has TRBV29-1 and TRBJ1-6, with 7 bases lining up with TRBD1. V trimming: 6 bases; J trimming: 6 bases; junction bases outside the gene matches: 2. The CDR3 length is 12 residues. From germline, CDR1 is SQVTM and CDR2 ANQGSEA. The CDR3 sequence: CSVRDSNSPLHF. As DNA, the CDR3 is TGCAGCGTCCGGGACAGTAATTCACCCCTCCACTTT.